This T cell receptor (beta chain) is from a study of siplizumab effects on memory and regulatory T cells. General study findings and limits: An assignable naive or memory phenotype was lacking in roughly 75-96% of proliferating CD4+ or CD8+ clones.

Repertoires were generated with immunoSEQ multiplex PCR, while TCRdb's copy carries only in-frame clones and drops some. The profile covers 90,000 to 120,000 clones, with 93% appearing a single time and approximately 0.58% taken by the ten largest. Of note for this clone: The antigen is undetermined.

Between the trimmed V and J ends, which lost 0 bases and 2 bases, there was a span of 9 bases. Looked up from germline, CDR1 is SGHRS and CDR2 is YFSETQ. The CDR3 spans 15 residues. The specimen was Tregs sorted from blood. The origin of this receptor is a human donor in good health. The chain is built from TRBV5-1 and TRBJ2-1; tentatively, D is TRBD1 (6 bases). The CDR3 reads CASSLVGAPYNEQFF. CDR3 nucleotides: TGCGCCAGCAGCTTGGTGGGGGCCCCCTACAATGAGCAGTTCTTC. Drawing the rest from reference TRBV5-1 and TRBJ2-1, the complete variable domain is KAGVTQTPRYLIKTRGQQVTLSCSPISGHRSVSWYQQTPGQGLQFLFEYFSETQRNKGNFPGRFSGRQFSNSRSEMNVSTLELGDSALYLCASSLVGAPYNEQFFGPGTRLTVL.